Listed here are 22 T cell receptor beta chains from one sample, sequenced in a study of T-cell reconstitution after alpha-beta-depleted transplantation in children. Molecular barcoding with unique molecular identifiers was used for the TCRbeta library. TCRdb passed the PCR reads through MiXCR, listing each CDR3 protein once. Here the sample spans about 540,000 distinct CDR3 sequences, 27% being singletons. The sample was PBMCs, taken before TCRalphabeta/CD19-depleted stem cell transplant. Receptor source: a boy in the first two years of life with Wiskott-Aldrich syndrome, due to receive a stem cell transplant.

This CDR3 reads CASSLTGNVDYGYTF. The CDR3, as DNA: TGCGCCAGCAGCTTAACAGGAAATGTGGACTATGGCTACACCTTC. This rearrangement joins TRBV5-1 to TRBJ1-2, with D tentatively TRBD1 (5 bases). Trimming took off 2 bases at V and 3 bases at J, with 14 bases between the two ends. Germline lookup yields CDR1 SGHRS and CDR2 YFSETQ. The CDR3 contains 15 residues. The variable domain in full, completed from reference TRBV5-1 and TRBJ1-2, reads KAGVTQTPRYLIKTRGQQVTLSCSPISGHRSVSWYQQTPGQGLQFLFEYFSETQRNKGNFPGRFSGRQFSNSRSEMNVSTLELGDSALYLCASSLTGNVDYGYTFGSGTRLTVV.

This sequence joins TRBV9 and TRBJ2-3; 10 nucleotides agree with TRBD2. The V and J ends lost 4 bases and 6 bases, in that order; junction bases with no gene match: 17. This CDR3 has 18 amino acids. Germline CDR1 reads SGDLS; CDR2 reads YYNGEE. The CDR3 DNA reads TGTGCCAGCAGCACGGGGGTACGTAGCGGGAGGTCGGTGGATACGCAGTATTTT. It specifies CASSTGVRSGRSVDTQYF.

This rearrangement joins TRBV5-1 to TRBJ1-2, with D possibly matching TRBD1 (6 bases). The length of the CDR3 is 13 residues. Germline V gives CDR1 SGHRS, CDR2 YFSETQ. Trimming took off 0 bases at V and 9 bases at J, with 12 bases between the two ends. The CDR3 bases are TGCGCCAGCAGCTTGGTTACAGGGAGCCGCTACACCTTC. Translating it yields CASSLVTGSRYTF.

This clonotype was recorded a few times. The chain employs TRBV7-9 and TRBJ1-2, with D unresolved. From germline, CDR1 is SEHNR and CDR2 FQNEAQ (reference sequence). This CDR3 region has 13 residues. Trimming shortened V by 5 bases and J by 8 bases, and 15 bases separated the two germline ends. CDR3 DNA sequence: TGTGCCAGCAGCCCGGGAAGGGCCGGGGGCTACACCTTC. As protein: CASSPGRAGGYTF.

This chain links TRBV5-5 with TRBJ2-3; 7 bases map to TRBD1. The J segment lost 3 bases and the V segment lost 4 bases, leaving 8 bases of the junction unmatched. Per germline, CDR1 SGHKS and CDR2 YYEKEE (reference sequence). The CDR3 sequence is 15 residues long. The CDR3 DNA follows: TGTGCCAGCAGCACGACAGGGATCGGGACAGATACGCAGTATTTT. Translated: CASSTTGIGTDTQYF.

This rearrangement joins TRBV5-1 to TRBJ2-3; possibly TRBD1 or TRBD2 for D (5 bases each). Looked up from germline, CDR1 is SGHRS and CDR2 is YFSETQ. The V end was cut by 8 bases, the J end by 5 bases, with 18 bases between. CDR3 length: 14 amino acids. CDR3 in amino acids: CASTRGAEGDTQYF. The CDR3 region has the DNA TGCGCCAGTACGAGAGGGGCGGAAGGAGATACGCAGTATTTT.

The chain has TRBV7-9 and TRBJ2-7; D possibly uses TRBD1 or TRBD2 (5 bases each). CDR1 and CDR2 from the germline V gene are SEHNR and FQNEAQ (reference sequence). The length of the CDR3 is 14 residues. V was trimmed by 3 bases and J by 6 bases, leaving 15 bases between them. CDR3 in amino acids: CASSFRDGGLEQYF. CDR3 nucleotide sequence: TGTGCCAGCAGCTTCCGGGACGGCGGGCTCGAGCAGTACTTC.

About this clonotype itself: A read error may produce the germline difference seen at one junction end. The J gene is TRBJ2-1, the V gene TRBV20-1; 15 bases align to TRBD2. This CDR3 is built from 18 residues. CDR1 and CDR2 (germline): DFQATT, SNEGSKA (reference sequence). The CDR3 sequence is CCARDRTSGRALYNEQFF. Here the CDR3 DNA reads TGCTGTGCTAGAGATAGGACTAGCGGGAGGGCCCTCTACAATGAGCAGTTCTTC.

This clonotype was seen a few times. The chain is built from TRBV5-1 and TRBJ2-6; no definite D call. Trimming removed 4 bases at V and 4 bases at J, with 18 bases between. Germline CDR1 reads SGHRS; CDR2 reads YFSETQ. This CDR3 has 17 residues. The CDR3 here is CASSPLTTVLGANVLTF. DNA for the CDR3: TGCGCCAGCAGCCCCCTTACAACGGTGTTAGGGGCCAACGTCCTGACTTTC.

The V call is TRBV12-3 or TRBV12-4, the J call TRBJ1-4; D call uncertain. Trimming took 3 bases from V and 4 from J, leaving 9 bases between them. CDR3 size: 14 residues. The CDR3 spells CASSLGFGNEKLFF. CDR3 DNA: TGTGCCAGCAGTTTGGGATTCGGTAATGAAAAACTGTTTTTT.

This clonotype came up a few times. This chain connects TRBV11-3 to TRBJ2-1; TRBD2 aligns across 10 bases. After removal of 5 bases from V and 8 bases from J, the junction contained 9 bases not matched to a gene. There are 15 residues in the CDR3. Germline values: CDR1 SGHNT, CDR2 YENEEA. Here the CDR3 DNA reads TGTGCCAGCAGCCTCGCAGCGGGAGGGTTCGATGAGCAGTTCTTC. It is translated as CASSLAAGGFDEQFF. The full variable domain, completed using reference TRBV11-3 and TRBJ2-1, is EAGVVQSPRYKIIEKKQPVAFWCNPISGHNTLYWYLQNLGQGPELLIRYENEEAVDDSQLPKDRFSAERLKGVDSTLKIQPAELGDSAVYLCASSLAAGGFDEQFFGPGTRLTVL.

The J gene is TRBJ1-1, the V gene TRBV5-6; 8 bases align to TRBD1. Per the germline V gene, CDR1 is SGHDT and CDR2 is YYEEEE. The CDR3 is 14 residues long. V shed 2 bases, J shed 2 bases, and the junction held 2 bases outside the gene matches. The CDR3: CASSFAGGNTEAFF. Written as DNA, the CDR3 is TGTGCCAGCAGCTTCGCAGGGGGCAACACTGAAGCTTTCTTT.

This clonotype turned up a few times. The chain has TRBV3-1 and TRBJ2-7, with TRBD1 identical over 11 bases. J was trimmed by 5 bases and V by 1 base; bases with no gene match: 7. Germline CDR1 and CDR2: LGHDT and YNNKEL (reference sequence). The CDR3 loop spans 16 amino acids. CDR3 nucleotide sequence: TGTGCCAGCAGCCAAGGCGCTCGGACAGGGGGCCACGAGCAGTACTTC. Amino acid sequence: CASSQGARTGGHEQYF.

This clonotype was observed a handful of times. The CDR3 spells CAARRDASNSPLHF. CDR3 DNA sequence: TGTGCCGCACGGCGGGACGCCTCTAATTCACCCCTCCACTTT. V gene TRBV6-1 combines with J gene TRBJ1-6; perhaps TRBD1 as D (5 bases). CDR1 is MNHNS, CDR2 SASEGT, per germline. The CDR3 totals 14 residues. The V end was cut by 11 bases, the J end by 6 bases, with 17 bases between.

The chain joins TRBV5-1 to TRBJ2-7; 8 nucleotides agree with TRBD2. V was clipped by 4 bases and J by 2 bases; unmatched bases: 8. The CDR3 covers 15 residues. CDR1 is SGHRS, CDR2 YFSETQ, per germline. The CDR3 loop reads CASSTHSGSTYEQYF. The CDR3 DNA reads as TGCGCCAGCAGCACGCACAGCGGGAGTACCTACGAGCAGTACTTC.

The rearrangement links TRBV10-3 to TRBJ2-7, with 11 positions matching TRBD2. The CDR3 loop spans 12 amino acids. V dropped 8 bases and J dropped 7; count of bases not matched to a gene: 4. Germline V gives CDR1 ENHRY, CDR2 SYGVKD. In DNA, the CDR3 is TGTGCCATCGGGCTAGCGGGAGGTGAGCAGTACTTC. Amino acids: CAIGLAGGEQYF.

The rearrangement uses TRBV12-3 or TRBV12-4 and TRBJ2-3; TRBD2 matches at 9 bases. Trimming cost V 2 bases and J 2 bases; bases outside gene matches: 8. The CDR3 contains 17 residues. The DNA of the CDR3 is TGTGCCAGCAGTTTAATAGTTCTAGCGGGAATCACAGATACGCAGTATTTT. Translating gives CASSLIVLAGITDTQYF.

The chain combines TRBV29-1 with TRBJ1-5; 8 bases line up with TRBD1. CDR3 length equals 13 residues. Germline V gene sequence: CDR1 SQVTM, CDR2 ANQGSEA. The trim removed 6 bases at V and 6 bases at J, leaving 7 bases unmatched. The DNA of the CDR3 is TGCAGCGTCGGACAGGGAGGGGGTCAGCCCCAGCATTTT. This translates into CSVGQGGGQPQHF.

CDR3 DNA: TGCAGTGCTAGAGAGGGTTTTGTGGACAATCAGCCCCAGCATTTT. Protein sequence: CSAREGFVDNQPQHF. The V gene is TRBV20-1, the J gene TRBJ1-5; D unresolved. CDR1 DFQATT and CDR2 SNEGSKA come from the germline V gene (reference sequence). Deletions cut 0 bases from V and 3 bases from J, with 12 bases between. The CDR3 is made up of 15 amino acids.

This chain connects TRBV20-1 to TRBJ1-1; possible D gene TRBD1, 6 bases. The CDR3 is 11 residues long. From germline, CDR1 is DFQATT and CDR2 SNEGSKA (reference sequence). The V and J ends lost 7 bases and 4 bases respectively, with 10 bases between them. The CDR3 protein is CSVSRGTEAFF. The CDR3 DNA reads as TGCAGTGTCTCCAGGGGCACTGAAGCTTTCTTT.

The chain couples TRBV12-3 or TRBV12-4 to TRBJ1-6; D unclear. V lost 2 bases, J lost 6 bases, and 11 bases lay in between. CDR3 length: 15 residues. CDR3 sequence reads: CASSLFRGSNSPLHF. The CDR3 DNA is TGTGCCAGCAGTTTATTCCGGGGAAGTAATTCACCCCTCCACTTT.

The chain couples TRBV5-1 to TRBJ2-3; D gene uncertain. In germline, CDR1 is SGHRS, CDR2 YFSETQ. Trimming took off 4 bases at V and 1 base at J, with 10 bases between the two ends. The CDR3 totals 14 residues. The CDR3 loop reads CASSRNTRTDTQYF. As DNA, the CDR3 is TGCGCCAGCAGCCGCAACACGCGCACAGATACGCAGTATTTT.